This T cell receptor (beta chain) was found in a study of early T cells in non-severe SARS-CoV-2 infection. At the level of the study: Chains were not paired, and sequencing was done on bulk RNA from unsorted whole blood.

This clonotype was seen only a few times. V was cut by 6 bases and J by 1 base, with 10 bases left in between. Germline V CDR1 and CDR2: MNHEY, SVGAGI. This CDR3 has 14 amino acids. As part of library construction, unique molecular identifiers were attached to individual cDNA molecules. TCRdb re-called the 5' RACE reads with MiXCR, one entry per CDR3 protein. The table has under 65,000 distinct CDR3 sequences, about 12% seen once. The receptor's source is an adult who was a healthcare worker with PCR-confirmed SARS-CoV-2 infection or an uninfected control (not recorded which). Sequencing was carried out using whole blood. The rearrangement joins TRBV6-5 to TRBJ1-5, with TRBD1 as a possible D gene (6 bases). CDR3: CASRPDRSNQPQHF. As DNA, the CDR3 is TGTGCCAGCAGACCAGACAGGAGCAATCAGCCCCAGCATTTT.